These 20 T cell receptor beta chains share one sample of origin, sequenced in a study of OX40 agonist ivuxolimab in advanced cancers. Repertoires were generated with immunoSEQ multiplex PCR, while TCRdb's copy carries only in-frame clones and drops some. The sample contains about 48,000 clones, around four fifths of which appear only once. Material: CD4+ or CD8+ T cells sorted from blood, obtained in a trial of the OX40 agonist ivuxolimab. These receptors were taken from an adult with an advanced solid tumor such as melanoma, head and neck, liver or kidney cancer.

The chain recombines TRBV10-2 with TRBJ2-5, with D perhaps TRBD1 (6 bases). V lost 7 bases and J lost 2, with 17 bases in between. CDR3 length equals 15 residues. Germline lookup yields CDR1 WSHSY and CDR2 SAAADI. The CDR3 here is CASTGGQGWQETQYF. CDR3 DNA sequence: TGCGCCAGCACCGGTGGGCAGGGGTGGCAAGAGACCCAGTACTTC.

CDR3 DNA sequence: TGCGCCAGCAGTGTTACAGGGCAAGAGACCCAGTACTTC. Its translation is CASSVTGQETQYF. The chain links TRBV10-2 to TRBJ2-5; tentative D call: TRBD1 (6 bases). Germline V CDR1 and CDR2: WSHSY, SAAADI. The CDR3 is 13 amino acids. The germline V and J ends were trimmed by 4 bases and 2 bases, with 8 bases remaining between them.

The CDR3 nucleotides read TGTGCCAGCAGCACGGACTACACTGAAGCTTTCTTT. Its translation is CASSTDYTEAFF. The chain joins TRBV28 to TRBJ1-1, with D hard to call. Trimming cost V 6 bases and J 3 bases, with 8 bases left between them. This CDR3 comprises 12 residues. CDR1 and CDR2 from the germline V gene are MDHEN and SYDVKM.

The CDR3 sequence: CASSSGVTQYF. The CDR3 nucleotides are TGTGCCAGCAGCAGCGGGGTTACGCAGTATTTT. V usage is TRBV6-6 and J usage is TRBJ2-3; TRBD2 aligns across 7 bases. The CDR3 consists of 11 residues. Germline CDR1 is MNHNY and CDR2 is SVGAGI (reference sequence). Unmatched junction bases numbered 2, after V lost 6 bases and J lost 8 bases.

The V call is TRBV15, the J call TRBJ2-4, with 8 bases aligning to TRBD1. There are 16 residues in the CDR3. In germline, CDR1 is LNHNV, CDR2 YYDKDF (reference sequence). With V trimmed by 0 bases and J by 2 bases, 3 bases remained unmatched. The CDR3 sequence: CATSRDGQGPKNIQYF. CDR3 DNA: TGTGCCACCAGCAGAGACGGACAGGGTCCCAAAAACATTCAGTACTTC.

This chain connects TRBV18 to TRBJ2-7; 12 bases are shared with TRBD2. The V gene end was trimmed by 6 bases and the J gene end by 5 bases; junction bases not matched to a gene: 5. The length of the CDR3 is 14 residues. Germline V gene sequence: CDR1 KGHSH, CDR2 LQKENI. As DNA, the CDR3 is TGTGCCAGCTCCCGGACTAGCGGGAACGACGAGCAGTACTTC. It encodes CASSRTSGNDEQYF.

The chain uses TRBV5-1 and TRBJ1-6; perhaps TRBD1 as D (5 bases). CDR3 length: 15 residues. Trimming stripped 5 bases from V and 7 bases from J, with 16 bases between. CDR1 and CDR2 (germline): SGHRS, YFSETQ. CDR3 nucleotide sequence: TGCGCCAGCAGATTCTCCGGACAAGGGAATTCACCCCTCCACTTT. It is translated as CASRFSGQGNSPLHF.

The chain joins TRBV18 to TRBJ2-3; D tentatively fits TRBD1 or TRBD2 (5 bases each). V gave up 4 bases and J gave up 1 base, with 12 bases separating them. The CDR3 is 15 residues long. Germline loops: CDR1 KGHSH, CDR2 LQKENI. CDR3 DNA: TGTGCCAGCTCACTGCAGGGAGAGGGCACAGATACGCAGTATTTT. This translates into CASSLQGEGTDTQYF.

Turning to this clone: Other DNA variants within this sample encode the same CDR3. The rearrangement joins TRBV7-6 to TRBJ2-5, with D unresolved. Germline loops: CDR1 SGHVS, CDR2 FNYEAQ. This CDR3 has 13 residues. The V end was cut by 0 bases, the J end by 1 base, with 3 bases between. DNA for the CDR3: TGTGCCAGCAGCTTAGCCACCCAAGAGACCCAGTACTTC. This translates into CASSLATQETQYF.

The rearrangement uses TRBV7-2 and TRBJ2-7; D ambiguous. The CDR3 extends over 14 amino acids. Germline V gene data show CDR1 as SGHTA and CDR2 as FQGNSA. V was cut by 1 base and J by 6 bases, with 13 bases left in between. In DNA, the CDR3 is TGTGCCAGCAGCTTAGTCCTAGACCCGGGCGAGCAGTACTTC. Amino acid sequence: CASSLVLDPGEQYF.

The chain uses TRBV6-5 and TRBJ1-3, with D unclear. The germline V gene has CDR1 MNHEY and CDR2 SVGAGI. CDR3 size: 13 residues. With 5 bases removed from V and 3 bases from J, the gap between germline ends came to 8 bases. CDR3 sequence reads: CASSPRDGNTIYF. CDR3 DNA: TGTGCCAGCAGTCCCCGGGATGGAAACACCATATATTTT.

A word on this clone: Germline is not matched at one junction end, which may reflect a read error. The chain carries TRBV5-4 and TRBJ2-1; the D is unclear. There are 14 residues in the CDR3. The germline gives CDR1 SGHNT, CDR2 YYREEE (reference sequence). The CDR3 reads CASSQERLFNEQFF. The CDR3 nucleotides are TGCGCCAGCAGCCAAGAACGCCTCTTCAATGAGCAGTTCTTC.

This chain connects TRBV7-3 to TRBJ1-1, with D uncertain. The CDR3 contains 13 residues. V was cut by 2 bases and J by 1 base, with 5 bases left in between. Germline V gene lookup returns CDR1 SGHTA and CDR2 FQGTGA. The DNA of the CDR3 is TGTGCCAGCAGCTTACGACAGAACACTGAAGCTTTCTTT. Translation: CASSLRQNTEAFF.

This clone was seen a few times. The rearrangement joins TRBV10-3 to TRBJ2-3; D is possibly TRBD1 (7 bases). V lost 4 bases to trimming and J lost 6 bases, with 14 bases between them. The CDR3 contains 14 residues. Germline V gene data show CDR1 as ENHRY and CDR2 as SYGVKD. The CDR3 nucleotides read TGTGCCATCAGTGTTCAGCAGGGGGGCGATACGCAGTATTTT. The encoded protein is CAISVQQGGDTQYF.

The chain uses TRBV6-5 and TRBJ2-7, with 7 positions matching TRBD1. This CDR3 is built from 11 residues. In germline, CDR1 is MNHEY, CDR2 SVGAGI. Trimming removed 7 bases from V and 4 bases from J; junction bases left unmatched: 1. The CDR3 nucleotides read TGTGCCAGCAAGACAGGGTACGAGCAGTACTTC. Its protein product is CASKTGYEQYF.

The sample holds one count of this clone. The chain joins TRBV7-2 to TRBJ2-1, with 10 nucleotides matching TRBD2. Trimming removed 5 bases from V and 2 bases from J; junction bases left unmatched: 3. The CDR3 is 15 amino acids. The V gene's germline CDR1 is SGHTA and CDR2 FQGNSA. The CDR3: CASSRTSGPYNEQFF. The CDR3 region has the DNA TGTGCCAGCAGCCGGACTAGCGGTCCCTACAATGAGCAGTTCTTC.

V is TRBV15 and J is TRBJ1-1, with 8 bases fitting TRBD1. Trimming at V came to 0 bases and at J to 3 bases, leaving 3 bases not matched to a gene. This CDR3 region has 15 residues. From germline, CDR1 is LNHNV and CDR2 YYDKDF (reference sequence). CDR3 in DNA: TGTGCCACCAGCAGAGAGAACAGGGGGGACACTGAAGCTTTCTTT. As protein: CATSRENRGDTEAFF.

The chain combines TRBV28 with TRBJ1-3; D unclear. V lost 6 bases and J 0 bases, leaving 12 bases between the germline ends. The CDR3 sequence is 15 residues long. Germline-derived CDR1 and CDR2 are MDHEN and SYDVKM. CDR3 bases: TGTGCCAGCAGCTCCGGGCCGAGCTCTGGAAACACCATATATTTT. Encoded protein: CASSSGPSSGNTIYF.

The V and J genes are TRBV5-6 and TRBJ2-5; unclear D gene. Between the trimmed V and J ends, which lost 2 bases and 1 base, there was a span of 9 bases. The CDR3 spans 14 residues. Germline V gene lookup returns CDR1 SGHDT and CDR2 YYEEEE. CDR3 sequence (DNA): TGTGCCAGCAGCTTAGGCGGAACCCAAGAGACCCAGTACTTC. It specifies CASSLGGTQETQYF.

This clone was picked up a small number of times. The CDR3: CASTVRTGGLETQYF. The CDR3 nucleotides read TGTGCCAGCACCGTTCGGACAGGGGGGTTAGAGACCCAGTACTTC. The chain has TRBV28 and TRBJ2-5; 10 bases map to TRBD1. The CDR3 contains 15 residues. V shed 7 bases, J shed 4 bases, and the junction held 9 bases outside the gene matches. Germline assignment: CDR1 MDHEN and CDR2 SYDVKM.